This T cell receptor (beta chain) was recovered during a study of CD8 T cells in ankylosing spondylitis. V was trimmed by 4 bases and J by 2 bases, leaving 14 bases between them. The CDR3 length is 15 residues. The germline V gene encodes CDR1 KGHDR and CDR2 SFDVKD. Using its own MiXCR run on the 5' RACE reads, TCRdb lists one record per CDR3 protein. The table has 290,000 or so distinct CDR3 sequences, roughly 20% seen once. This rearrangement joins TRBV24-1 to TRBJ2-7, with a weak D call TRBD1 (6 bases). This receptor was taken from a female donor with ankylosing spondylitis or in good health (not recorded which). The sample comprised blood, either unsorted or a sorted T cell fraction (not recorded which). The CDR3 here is CATSDEGGFTYEQYF. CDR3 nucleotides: TGTGCCACCAGTGACGAAGGGGGTTTTACCTACGAGCAGTACTTC.